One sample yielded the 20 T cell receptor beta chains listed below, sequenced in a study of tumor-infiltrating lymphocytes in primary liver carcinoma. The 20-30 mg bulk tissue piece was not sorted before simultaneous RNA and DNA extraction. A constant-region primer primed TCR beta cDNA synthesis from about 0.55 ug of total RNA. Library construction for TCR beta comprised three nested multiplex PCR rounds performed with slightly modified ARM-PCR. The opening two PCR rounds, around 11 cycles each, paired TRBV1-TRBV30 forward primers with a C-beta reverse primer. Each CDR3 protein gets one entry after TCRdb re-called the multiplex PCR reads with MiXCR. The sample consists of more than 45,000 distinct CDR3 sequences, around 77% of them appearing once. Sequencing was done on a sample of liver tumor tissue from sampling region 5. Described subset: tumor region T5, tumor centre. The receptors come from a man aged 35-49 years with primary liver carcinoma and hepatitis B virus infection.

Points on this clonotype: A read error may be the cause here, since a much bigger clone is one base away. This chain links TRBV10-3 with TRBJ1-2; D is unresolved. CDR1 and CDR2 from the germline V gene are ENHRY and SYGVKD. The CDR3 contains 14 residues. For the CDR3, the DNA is TGTGTCATCAGTGTGTCCCAATTGGCGGATGGCTTCACCTTC. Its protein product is CVISVSQLADGFTF.

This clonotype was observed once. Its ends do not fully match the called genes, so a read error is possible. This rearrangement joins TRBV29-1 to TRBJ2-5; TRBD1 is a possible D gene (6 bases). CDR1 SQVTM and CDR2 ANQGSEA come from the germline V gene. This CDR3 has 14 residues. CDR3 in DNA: TGCGGCGTTGATGATGTGGGACAAGGAGAGACCCAGTACTTC. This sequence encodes CGVDDVGQGETQYF.

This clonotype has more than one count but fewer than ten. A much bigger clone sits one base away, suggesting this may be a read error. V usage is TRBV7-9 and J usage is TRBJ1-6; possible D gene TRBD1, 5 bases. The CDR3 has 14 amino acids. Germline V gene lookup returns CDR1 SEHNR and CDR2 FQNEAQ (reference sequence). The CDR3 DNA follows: TGTGTCAGCACCGGGACGGGTAATAATTCACCCCTCCACTTT. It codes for CVSTGTGNNSPLHF.

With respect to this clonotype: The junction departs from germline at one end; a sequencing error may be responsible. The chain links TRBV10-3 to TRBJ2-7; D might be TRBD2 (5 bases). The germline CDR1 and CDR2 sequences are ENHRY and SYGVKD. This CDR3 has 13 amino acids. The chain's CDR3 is CTISGPGKREHYF. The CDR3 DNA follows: TGTACCATCAGTGGGCCGGGGAAGCGCGAACACTACTTC.

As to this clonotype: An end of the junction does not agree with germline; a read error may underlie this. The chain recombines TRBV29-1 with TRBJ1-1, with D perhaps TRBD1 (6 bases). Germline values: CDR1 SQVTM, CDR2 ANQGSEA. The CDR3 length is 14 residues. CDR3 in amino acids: CSGKRGQLNSEAFF. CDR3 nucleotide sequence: TGCAGTGGAAAACGGGGGCAGCTGAACAGTGAAGCTTTCTTT.

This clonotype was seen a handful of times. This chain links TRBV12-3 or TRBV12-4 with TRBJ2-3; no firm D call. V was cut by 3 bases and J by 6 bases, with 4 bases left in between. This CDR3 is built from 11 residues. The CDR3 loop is CASSLRDTQYF. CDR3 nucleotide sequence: TGTGCCAGCAGTTTGCGTGATACGCAGTATTTT.

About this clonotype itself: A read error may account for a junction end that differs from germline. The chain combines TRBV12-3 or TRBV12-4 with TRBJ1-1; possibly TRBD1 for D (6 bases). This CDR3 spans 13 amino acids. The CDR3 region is CACSFSGAAKVFF. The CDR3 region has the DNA TGTGCCTGCAGTTTTTCAGGGGCCGCTAAAGTTTTCTTT.

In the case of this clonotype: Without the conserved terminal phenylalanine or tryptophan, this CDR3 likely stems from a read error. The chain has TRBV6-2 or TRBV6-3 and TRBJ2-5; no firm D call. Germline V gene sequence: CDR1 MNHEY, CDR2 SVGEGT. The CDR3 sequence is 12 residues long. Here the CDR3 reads CIRSNSQETQYL. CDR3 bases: TGTATCAGGAGCAACAGCCAAGAGACCCAGTACTTA.

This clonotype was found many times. CDR3 region: CASSLISTSGRPSSYEQYF. CDR3 in DNA: TGTGCCAGCAGCTTAATCTCGACTAGCGGGAGGCCCAGCTCCTACGAGCAGTACTTC. The chain joins TRBV7-9 to TRBJ2-7; 13 bases fit TRBD2. Unmatched junction bases numbered 10, after V lost 2 bases and J lost 0 bases. Germline loops: CDR1 SEHNR, CDR2 FQNEAQ (reference sequence). The CDR3 totals 19 residues.

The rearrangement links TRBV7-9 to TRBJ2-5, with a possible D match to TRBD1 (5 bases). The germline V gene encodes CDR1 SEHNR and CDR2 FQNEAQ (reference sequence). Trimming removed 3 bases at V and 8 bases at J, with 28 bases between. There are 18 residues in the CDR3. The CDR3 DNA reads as TGTGCCAGCAGCTTGGGTTTGGACACCCCGGTGCCATCAGATACCCAGTACTTC. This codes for CASSLGLDTPVPSDTQYF.

CDR3 sequence (DNA): TGTGCCAGCAGCCAATTATGTTTACTGACTAGCGGGAGGGCCGTAGAGACCCAGTACTTC. Translation gives CASSQLCLLTSGRAVETQYF. V usage is TRBV6-6 and J usage is TRBJ2-5, with 14 bases fitting TRBD2. The CDR3 runs to 20 residues. V trimming: 6 bases; J trimming: 4 bases; junction bases outside the gene matches: 19. CDR1 and CDR2 (germline): MNHNY, SVGAGI (reference sequence).

The CDR3 here is CASRKEMKIGGDEQFF. CDR3 nucleotide sequence: TGTGCCAGCAGAAAAGAGATGAAGATAGGAGGAGATGAGCAGTTCTTC. The chain carries TRBV11-1 and TRBJ2-1, with TRBD2 as a possible D gene (5 bases). The CDR3 runs to 16 residues. V was cut by 6 bases and J by 8 bases, with 23 bases left in between. Germline-derived CDR1 and CDR2 are SGHAT and FQDESV (reference sequence). The entire variable domain, with the rest obtained from reference TRBV11-1 and TRBJ2-1, is as follows: EAEVAQSPRYKITEKSQAVAFWCDPISGHATLYWYRQILGQGPELLVQFQDESVVDDSQLPKDRFSAERLKGVDSTLKIQPAELGDSAMYLCASRKEMKIGGDEQFFGPGTRLTVL.

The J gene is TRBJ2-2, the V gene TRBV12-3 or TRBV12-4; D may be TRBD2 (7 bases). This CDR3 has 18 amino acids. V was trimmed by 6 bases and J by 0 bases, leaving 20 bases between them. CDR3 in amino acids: CASSFLTGGSSNTGELFF. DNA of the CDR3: TGTGCCAGCAGCTTCCTCACGGGGGGCTCATCGAACACCGGGGAGCTGTTTTTT.

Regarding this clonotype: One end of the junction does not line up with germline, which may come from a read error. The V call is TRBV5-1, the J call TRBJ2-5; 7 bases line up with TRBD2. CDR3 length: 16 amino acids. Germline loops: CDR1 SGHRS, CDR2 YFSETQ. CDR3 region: CASSLRPPAGIETHYF. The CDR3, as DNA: TGCGCCAGCAGCCTCAGACCCCCAGCGGGAATAGAGACCCACTACTTC.

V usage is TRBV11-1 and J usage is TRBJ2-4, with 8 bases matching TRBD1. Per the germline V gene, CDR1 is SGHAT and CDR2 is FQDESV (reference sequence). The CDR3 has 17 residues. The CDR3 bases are TGTACTAGCAGCTCTCCTGGACAGGGAGCATCAAAAAACATTCAGTACTTC. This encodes CTSSSPGQGASKNIQYF. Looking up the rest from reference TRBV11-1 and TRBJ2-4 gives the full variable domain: EAEVAQSPRYKITEKSQAVAFWCDPISGHATLYWYRQILGQGPELLVQFQDESVVDDSQLPKDRFSAERLKGVDSTLKIQPAELGDSAMYLCTSSSPGQGASKNIQYFGAGTRLSVL.

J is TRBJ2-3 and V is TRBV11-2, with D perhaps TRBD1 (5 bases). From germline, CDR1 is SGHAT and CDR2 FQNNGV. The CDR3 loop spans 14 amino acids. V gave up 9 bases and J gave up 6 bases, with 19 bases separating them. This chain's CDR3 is CASSLVRVADTQYF. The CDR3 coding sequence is TGTGCCAGTAGCCTGGTCAGGGTAGCTGATACGCAGTATTTT.

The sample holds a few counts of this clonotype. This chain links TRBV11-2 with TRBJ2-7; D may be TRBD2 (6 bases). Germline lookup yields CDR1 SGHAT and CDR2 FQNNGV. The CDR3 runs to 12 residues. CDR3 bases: TGTACTAGTAGTCCCGGGGGCTACGAGCAGTACTTC. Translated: CTSSPGGYEQYF.

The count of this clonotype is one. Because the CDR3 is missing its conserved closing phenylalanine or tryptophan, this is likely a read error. The CDR3 DNA sequence: TGTGCCAGCAGTGGCAGCTCTAGAGGGAGCACAGATACGCAGTATCTT. Its protein is CASSGSSRGSTDTQYL. The gene calls are TRBV6-4 and TRBJ2-3; perhaps TRBD2 as D (5 bases). With 4 bases removed from V and 0 bases from J, the gap between germline ends came to 14 bases. In germline, CDR1 is MRHNA, CDR2 SNTAGT. The CDR3 length is 16 residues.

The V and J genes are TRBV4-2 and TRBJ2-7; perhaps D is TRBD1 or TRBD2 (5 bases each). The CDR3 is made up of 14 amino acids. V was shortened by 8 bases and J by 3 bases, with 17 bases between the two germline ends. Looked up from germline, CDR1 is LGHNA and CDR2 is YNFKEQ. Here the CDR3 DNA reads TGTGCCAGCCGAGATAAGGGGAGCGGCTACGAGCAGTACTTC. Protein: CASRDKGSGYEQYF.

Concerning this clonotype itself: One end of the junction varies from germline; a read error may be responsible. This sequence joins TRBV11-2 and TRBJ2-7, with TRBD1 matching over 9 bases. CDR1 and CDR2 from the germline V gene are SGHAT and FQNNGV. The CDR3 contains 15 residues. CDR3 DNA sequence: TGTGACAGCAGCTTACAATGGACAGGGGAAATCGAGCAGTACTTC. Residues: CDSSLQWTGEIEQYF. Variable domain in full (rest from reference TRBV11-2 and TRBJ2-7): EAGVAQSPRYKIIEKRQSVAFWCNPISGHATLYWYQQILGQGPKLLIQFQNNGVVDDSQLPKDRFSAERLKGVDSTLKIQPAKLEDSAVYLCDSSLQWTGEIEQYFGPGTRLTVT.